The 17 T cell receptor beta chains below were found in one sample sequenced in a study of OX40 agonist ivuxolimab in advanced cancers. The method was immunoSEQ multiplex PCR; TCRdb's version includes in-frame clones alone and lacks a portion of them. The table has about 67,000 clones, about 85% seen once. Specimen: CD4+ or CD8+ T cells sorted from blood, collected in a trial of the OX40 agonist ivuxolimab. The source is an adult with an advanced solid tumor such as melanoma, head and neck, liver or kidney cancer.

This chain joins TRBV2 and TRBJ1-2; no clear D gene. The V gene's germline CDR1 is SNHLY and CDR2 FYNNEI. Trimming shortened V by 1 base and J by 1 base, and 13 bases separated the two germline ends. The CDR3 loop spans 16 amino acids. The CDR3 spells CASSEGLNLLNYGYTF. The CDR3 coding sequence is TGTGCCAGCAGTGAAGGGCTTAATTTACTTAACTATGGCTACACCTTC.

V and J are TRBV15 and TRBJ1-6; D not certain. Germline V gene data show CDR1 as LNHNV and CDR2 as YYDKDF (reference sequence). CDR3 length: 15 amino acids. V lost 1 base, J lost 1 base, and 5 bases lay in between. As DNA, the CDR3 is TGTGCCACCAGCAGAGGAGTTTCCTATAATTCACCCCTCCACTTT. As protein: CATSRGVSYNSPLHF.

J is TRBJ2-5 and V is TRBV5-1; the D call may be TRBD1 or TRBD2 (5 bases each). The CDR3 runs 17 residues. V gave up 0 bases and J gave up 1 base, with 16 bases separating them. Per germline, CDR1 SGHRS and CDR2 YFSETQ. CDR3 in DNA: TGCGCCAGCAGCTTGGGCAAAGGGGCGGGCTCCCAAGAGACCCAGTACTTC. Protein sequence: CASSLGKGAGSQETQYF.

The chain recombines TRBV28 with TRBJ2-2; D perhaps matches TRBD1 (7 bases). Trimming removed 5 bases at V and 2 bases at J, with 18 bases between. The CDR3 spans 17 residues. The germline V gene has CDR1 MDHEN and CDR2 SYDVKM. The CDR3 sequence is CASSPIGGGFNTGELFF. CDR3 DNA: TGTGCCAGCAGTCCGATTGGAGGGGGCTTCAACACCGGGGAGCTGTTTTTT.

The rearrangement links TRBV7-2 to TRBJ2-5; 8 nucleotides line up with TRBD2. V shed 7 bases and J 5 bases; nucleotides not matched to a gene: 6. Looked up from germline, CDR1 is SGHTA and CDR2 is FQGNSA. The CDR3 is 13 residues long. CDR3 bases: TGTGCCAGCAACGGGGGGGCGGGTGAGACCCAGTACTTC. As protein: CASNGGAGETQYF. Variable domain in full (rest from reference TRBV7-2 and TRBJ2-5): GAGVSQSPSNKVTEKGKDVELRCDPISGHTALYWYRQSLGQGLEFLIYFQGNSAPDKSGLPSDRFSAERTGGSVSTLTIQRTQQEDSAVYLCASNGGAGETQYFGPGTRLLVL.

This chain connects TRBV9 to TRBJ2-2; D call uncertain. V shed 4 bases and J shed 2 bases, with 15 bases lying between them. Germline V gene sequence: CDR1 SGDLS, CDR2 YYNGEE. There are 16 residues in the CDR3. CDR3 residues: CASSPVGDLNTGELFF. CDR3 nucleotide sequence: TGTGCCAGCAGCCCTGTAGGAGACTTAAACACCGGGGAGCTGTTTTTT.

This clone was recorded a few times. V usage is TRBV28 and J usage is TRBJ1-2; D not certain. The CDR3 consists of 10 residues. Germline V CDR1 and CDR2: MDHEN, SYDVKM. The V gene lost 6 bases and the J gene lost 4 bases, with 3 bases spanning the gap. The CDR3 DNA is TGTGCCAGCAGAGGCTATGGCTACACCTTC. Amino acids: CASRGYGYTF.

J is TRBJ1-5 and V is TRBV19, with TRBD1 as a possible D gene (6 bases). The CDR3 runs 15 residues. V was clipped by 4 bases and J by 3 bases, with 13 bases between them. Germline loops: CDR1 LNHDA, CDR2 SQIVND (reference sequence). For the CDR3, the DNA is TGTGCCAGTAGTACCAATCCAGGGGCCAATCAGCCCCAGCATTTT. This translates into CASSTNPGANQPQHF.

The CDR3, as DNA: TGTGCCAGCAGTTTTTTGGTCCGCCAAGGCGCTTTCTTT. It is translated as CASSFLVRQGAFF. The V gene is TRBV28, the J gene TRBJ1-1, with D unclear. Between the trimmed V and J ends, which lost 3 bases and 11 bases, there was a span of 16 bases. CDR3 length: 13 residues. CDR1 is MDHEN, CDR2 SYDVKM, per germline. Looking up the rest from reference TRBV28 and TRBJ1-1 gives the full variable domain: DVKVTQSSRYLVKRTGEKVFLECVQDMDHENMFWYRQDPGLGLRLIYFSYDVKMKEKGDIPEGYSVSREKKERFSLILESASTNQTSMYLCASSFLVRQGAFFGQGTRLTVV.

The sample holds a few counts of this clone. The CDR3 reads CASSTYRGVETQYF. DNA for the CDR3: TGCGCCAGCAGCACCTACAGGGGCGTAGAGACCCAGTACTTC. This sequence joins TRBV5-1 and TRBJ2-5; 7 bases fit TRBD1. The CDR3 covers 14 residues. J gave up 4 bases and V 4 bases, and 7 bases lay outside the gene matches. Germline assignment: CDR1 SGHRS and CDR2 YFSETQ.

The V and J genes are TRBV16 and TRBJ1-6; D unclear. CDR1 and CDR2 (germline): KGHSY, FQNENV. The CDR3 is 15 amino acids. V lost 0 bases to trimming and J lost 5 bases, with 8 bases between them. The CDR3 DNA reads as TGTGCCAGCAGCCAATCCTTGGCGGATAATTCACCCCTCCACTTT. Encoded protein: CASSQSLADNSPLHF. The full variable domain, with the rest looked up from reference TRBV16 and TRBJ1-6, is GEEVAQTPKHLVRGEGQKAKLYCAPIKGHSYVFWYQQVLKNEFKFLISFQNENVFDETGMPKERFSAKCLPNSPCSLEIQATKLEDSAVYFCASSQSLADNSPLHFGNGTRLTVT.

CDR3 DNA: TGTGCCGGGCGGAGGTCTGACTCCTATGGCTACACCTTC. This sequence encodes CAGRRSDSYGYTF. The gene calls are TRBV5-4 and TRBJ1-2, with D hard to call. Germline assignment: CDR1 SGHNT and CDR2 YYREEE (reference sequence). The CDR3 has 13 residues. Trimming removed 10 bases at V and 4 bases at J, with 17 bases between.

The chain has TRBV10-1 and TRBJ2-3, with TRBD2 identical over 7 bases. The length of the CDR3 is 12 residues. V lost 4 bases and J lost 5; bases outside the gene matches: 0. Per germline, CDR1 WNHNN and CDR2 SYGVQD (reference sequence). The CDR3 here is CASSGGGDTQYF. The CDR3 bases are TGCGCCAGCAGTGGCGGGGGAGATACGCAGTATTTT.

CDR3 loop: CASSQEFF. CDR3 nucleotides: TGTGCCAGCAGCCAAGAGTTCTTC. The chain is built from TRBV3-1 (or the pseudogene TRBV3-2) and TRBJ2-1; D is undetermined. CDR1 is LGHDT and CDR2 is YNNKEL in the germline V gene (reference sequence). This CDR3 comprises 8 residues. V dropped 0 bases and J dropped 15 bases, with 0 bases sitting between them.

This clone was detected only once. The CDR3 spells CASSPNLDDQPQHF. The CDR3, as DNA: TGTGCCAGCTCACCCAACCTAGACGATCAGCCCCAGCATTTT. V and J are TRBV18 and TRBJ1-5; no definite D call. V lost 3 bases and J lost 5, with 11 bases in between. CDR1 and CDR2 (germline): KGHSH, LQKENI. CDR3 length: 14 residues. Full variable domain (remainder filled in from reference TRBV18 and TRBJ1-5): NAGVMQNPRHLVRRRGQEARLRCSPMKGHSHVYWYRQLPEEGLKFMVYLQKENIIDESGMPKERFSAEFPKEGPSILRIQQVVRGDSAAYFCASSPNLDDQPQHFGDGTRLSIL.

J is TRBJ1-4 and V is TRBV5-1; D is unclear. V gave up 4 bases and J gave up 0 bases, with 4 bases separating them. The CDR3 spans 13 residues. Per germline, CDR1 SGHRS and CDR2 YFSETQ. CDR3 residues: CASSRSTNEKLFF. The CDR3 DNA follows: TGCGCCAGCAGCCGCTCAACTAATGAAAAACTGTTTTTT.

V and J are TRBV29-1 and TRBJ2-1; the D gene is possibly TRBD1 (6 bases). Looked up from germline, CDR1 is SQVTM and CDR2 is ANQGSEA. The CDR3 sequence is 12 residues long. Trimming took off 5 bases at V and 4 bases at J, with 9 bases between the two ends. This CDR3 is CSVSQGYNEQFF. CDR3 nucleotides: TGCAGCGTTTCACAGGGATACAATGAGCAGTTCTTC.